The 4 T cell receptor beta chains in this list originate from one sample, sequenced in a study of cytomegalovirus exposure and HLA in healthy donors. PCR employed 60 Vbeta and 13 Jbeta primers. Produced via immunoSEQ multiplex PCR; TCRdb's table is partial and in-frame only. The sample has 82,000 or so clones, about 9.4% seen once. The sequencing input was PBMCs. These TCRs come from a man aged 55 to 70 in good health and CMV-seropositive.

This clone was counted a few times. This chain joins TRBV28 and TRBJ1-5; the match to TRBD1 covers 7 bases. V shed 4 bases and J 8 bases; nucleotides not matched to a gene: 11. The V gene's germline CDR1 is MDHEN and CDR2 SYDVKM. The CDR3 loop spans 15 amino acids. The CDR3 loop reads CASSSGHRGMEPQHF. The DNA for the CDR3 is TGTGCCAGCAGTTCGGGCCACAGGGGTATGGAGCCCCAGCATTTT.

This clone was observed a few times. The V and J genes are TRBV7-2 and TRBJ2-3; 10 nucleotides line up with TRBD2. From germline, CDR1 is SGHTA and CDR2 FQGNSA. The CDR3 totals 15 residues. The J segment lost 2 bases and the V segment lost 6 bases, leaving 5 bases of the junction unmatched. DNA for the CDR3: TGTGCCAGCAGACGACTAGCGGGTGCCACAGATACGCAGTATTTT. The encoded protein is CASRRLAGATDTQYF.

This clone was counted between two and nine times. The chain combines TRBV19 with TRBJ1-5; possible D gene TRBD1, 6 bases. V lost 6 bases and J 0 bases, leaving 18 bases between the germline ends. The CDR3 is 17 amino acids. Per the germline V gene, CDR1 is LNHDA and CDR2 is SQIVND (reference sequence). Here the CDR3 DNA reads TGTGCCAGTAGATATATGGGGGCTGGGGGTAGCAATCAGCCCCAGCATTTT. As protein: CASRYMGAGGSNQPQHF.

Of note for this clone: One junction end does not reproduce the germline sequence, and a read error may be involved. The chain joins TRBV15 to TRBJ2-7, with 8 bases identical to TRBD1. Germline values: CDR1 LNHNV, CDR2 YYDKDF (reference sequence). The CDR3 extends over 14 amino acids. CDR3 nucleotide sequence: TGTGCCACCAGCGGAGACAGGGGCGTGACAGAGCAGTACTTC. This sequence encodes CATSGDRGVTEQYF.